This T cell receptor beta chain appears in the sequencing data of a study of shared T cell receptors in the human thymus. Sequenced by immunoSEQ multiplex PCR; TCRdb stores in-frame clones only, minus some. This table holds approximately 730,000 clones, 70% to 90% found once. The V end was cut by 4 bases, the J end by 0 bases, with 15 bases between. The germline gives CDR1 MNHNY, CDR2 SVGAGI (reference sequence). CDR3 length: 16 residues. This sample was also put to use in a study of human thymus T cells. That work adds: Related work found strong thymic repertoire overlap between unrelated individuals.

The chain couples TRBV6-6 to TRBJ1-1; no clear D. Sequencing input: thymocytes. This TCR came from a girl in the first two years of life with a congenital heart defect. CDR3: CASSFGREDLNTEAFF. The CDR3 DNA follows: TGTGCCAGCAGTTTCGGTAGGGAGGACTTGAACACTGAAGCTTTCTTT.